This T cell receptor (beta chain) appears in the sequencing data of a study of shared clonotypes between healthy human individuals. Study-level findings and limits: Although depth was large, rarefaction showed that sequencing of the sorted subsets was incomplete.

This table comes from immunoSEQ multiplex PCR, and its TCRdb copy is limited to in-frame clones, with some not included. This table has over 95,000 clones, about 70% appearing once. In regard to this clone: No antigen is known for it.

The clonotype was recovered from a woman between 25 and 40 years old in good health. Sequencing input: memory CD8+ T cells sorted from blood. The sample's subset: CD45RO+ cells pooled with CCR7-negative TemRA cells.

CDR3 in amino acids: CASGKTAPWNEQFF. The CDR3 DNA reads TGCGCCAGCGGCAAGACGGCCCCGTGGAATGAGCAGTTCTTC. This chain links TRBV4-1 with TRBJ2-1; D remains ambiguous. V lost 8 bases, J lost 7 bases, and 18 bases lay in between. The CDR3 runs 14 residues. The germline V gene encodes CDR1 MGHRA and CDR2 YSYEKL.